Listed below are T cell receptor beta chains from one sample, sequenced in a study of T cell changes during pregnancy in multiple sclerosis. Some clones are missing from TCRdb's copy, which holds only in-frame ones; the method was immunoSEQ multiplex PCR. This table has about 86,000 clones, approximately 90% appearing once. The sample was peripheral blood, taken in the first trimester of pregnancy. The receptors stem from a female donor in good health, enrolled as a control in a pregnancy study. Each CDR3 is given with its conserved first and last residue.

J,V,CDR3
TRBJ2-7,TRBV7-8,CASSLAAPAGQYF
TRBJ2-1,TRBV19,CASSMDAQPGQGDYNEQFF
TRBJ1-3,TRBV4-3,CASSQDTVGNTIYF
TRBJ1-2,TRBV29-1,CSVETGGNYGYTF
TRBJ2-1,TRBV7-9,CASSFSGGESNEQFF
TRBJ2-5,TRBV30,CAWSEGQGASTQYF
TRBJ1-6,TRBV20-1,CSANRDSPLHF
TRBJ2-5,TRBV27,CASKSASGKETQYF
TRBJ1-3,TRBV7-9,CASSPGTGGNTIYF
TRBJ1-6,TRBV4-3,CASSQDWGQGKVNVRSPLHF
TRBJ2-5,TRBV2,CASTPGGRETQYF
TRBJ2-3,TRBV9,CASSGGATDTQYF
TRBJ2-7,TRBV5-1,CASSSFDPEDPYF
TRBJ1-4,TRBV28,CASKAGAKGATNEKLFF
TRBJ1-5,TRBV27,CASSPGQGGSNQPQHF
TRBJ1-2,TRBV28,CASRLTGGPYGYTF
TRBJ2-2,TRBV5-6,CASSLEHLNTGELFF
TRBJ1-2,TRBV6-5,CASSDRVNYGYTF
TRBJ1-6,TRBV5-6,CASSERHRGGSPLHF
TRBJ1-5,TRBV4-3,CASSPTGISNQPQHF
TRBJ1-6,TRBV11-1,CASSLGGDRNSPLHF
TRBJ2-7,TRBV4-3,CASSQDLSGVYEQYF
TRBJ1-1,TRBV4-3,CASSLQGEGNTEAFF
TRBJ2-1,TRBV29-1,CSVGGLGGSSYNEQFF
TRBJ1-4,TRBV6-5,CASSLGKGKANEKLFF
TRBJ1-1,TRBV7-8,CASSPRDRGTTEAFF
TRBJ2-1,TRBV4-3,CASSQDFLGGGVNEQFF